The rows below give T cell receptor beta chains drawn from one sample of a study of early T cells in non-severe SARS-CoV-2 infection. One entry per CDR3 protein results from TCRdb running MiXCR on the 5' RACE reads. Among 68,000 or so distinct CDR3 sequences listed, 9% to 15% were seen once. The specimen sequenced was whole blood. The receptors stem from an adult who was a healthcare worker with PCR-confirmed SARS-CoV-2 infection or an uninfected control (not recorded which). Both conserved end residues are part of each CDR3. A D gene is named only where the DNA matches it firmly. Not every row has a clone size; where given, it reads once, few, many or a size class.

CDR3 DNA: TGTGCCAGCTACTCTCCCGGAGCTTACAATGAGCAGTTCTTC
CDR3 protein: CASYSPGAYNEQFF
J gene: TRBJ2-1
clone size: many
D gene: .
V gene: TRBV11-2

CDR3 DNA: TGTGCCAGCAGTGAAGGCGCCGGGCAGTCCGAGCAGTACTTC
CDR3 protein: CASSEGAGQSEQYF
J gene: TRBJ2-7
clone size: many
D gene: .
V gene: TRBV2

CDR3 DNA: TGTGCCAGCAGTTACTTACCCCGAGATAGGACCCAGGACACGCAGTATTTT
CDR3 protein: CASSYLPRDRTQDTQYF
J gene: TRBJ2-3
clone size: .
D gene: .
V gene: TRBV6-2/TRBV6-3

CDR3 DNA: TGTGCCAGCAGTCAAGATCCAGCTCTCATCGCGGGCGATACGCAGTATTTT
CDR3 protein: CASSQDPALIAGDTQYF
J gene: TRBJ2-3
clone size: medium-sized
D gene: .
V gene: TRBV7-6

CDR3 DNA: TGCAGTGCTGGTAGCGATAGCCGGGAGCTGTTTTTT
CDR3 protein: CSAGSDSRELFF
J gene: TRBJ2-2
clone size: few
D gene: .
V gene: TRBV20-1

CDR3 DNA: TGTGCCAGCAGCCAGGACGTAGGGGTGGTTACTGAAGCTTTCTTT
CDR3 protein: CASSQDVGVVTEAFF
J gene: TRBJ1-1
clone size: few
D gene: .
V gene: TRBV3-1

CDR3 DNA: TGCAGTGCTAGTTATATGCGGGGGGCCACAGATACGCAGTATTTT
CDR3 protein: CSASYMRGATDTQYF
J gene: TRBJ2-3
clone size: many
D gene: TRBD2
V gene: TRBV20-1

CDR3 DNA: TGCGCCAGCAGCCACGCATCGACCTCCTACGAGCAGTACTTC
CDR3 protein: CASSHASTSYEQYF
J gene: TRBJ2-7
clone size: many
D gene: .
V gene: TRBV4-1

CDR3 DNA: TGTGCCAGCTCATATCAACAGGGGAAGAACACCGGGGAGCTGTTTTTT
CDR3 protein: CASSYQQGKNTGELFF
J gene: TRBJ2-2
clone size: .
D gene: TRBD1
V gene: TRBV18

CDR3 DNA: TGTGCCAGCAGCGTTAGACCAGGGGGCCTTAATTCACCCCTCCACTTT
CDR3 protein: CASSVRPGGLNSPLHF
J gene: TRBJ1-6
clone size: few
D gene: TRBD1
V gene: TRBV5-4

CDR3 DNA: TGTGCCAGCTCACTCCAAACTGGGAACTATGAAAAACTGTTTTTT
CDR3 protein: CASSLQTGNYEKLFF
J gene: TRBJ1-4
clone size: .
D gene: .
V gene: TRBV18

CDR3 DNA: TGTGCCAGCAGCTTATTAAAGGGATTCTCATCCTACGCCTATGGCTACACCTTC
CDR3 protein: CASSLLKGFSSYAYGYTF
J gene: TRBJ1-2
clone size: .
D gene: .
V gene: TRBV7-2

CDR3 DNA: TGTGCCTGGAGTGTACGACCTAAGGACACTGAAGCTTTCTTT
CDR3 protein: CAWSVRPKDTEAFF
J gene: TRBJ1-1
clone size: many
D gene: .
V gene: TRBV30

CDR3 DNA: TGCGCCAGCAGCCATGGAACCCAGAATGTAGACACCGGGGAGCTGTTTTTT
CDR3 protein: CASSHGTQNVDTGELFF
J gene: TRBJ2-2
clone size: .
D gene: .
V gene: TRBV4-1

CDR3 DNA: TGTGCCAGCAGCTTATCCGGGTTCTACACCGGGGAGCTGTTTTTT
CDR3 protein: CASSLSGFYTGELFF
J gene: TRBJ2-2
clone size: few
D gene: .
V gene: TRBV11-2

CDR3 DNA: TGTGCCAGCAGCTTAGTTCTCGCGCCCGCGAACACCGGGGAGCTGTTTTTT
CDR3 protein: CASSLVLAPANTGELFF
J gene: TRBJ2-2
clone size: few
D gene: .
V gene: TRBV7-6

CDR3 DNA: TGCGCCAGCAGCCAAGAGAGGAACTTGAACACTGAAGCTTTCTTT
CDR3 protein: CASSQERNLNTEAFF
J gene: TRBJ1-1
clone size: many
D gene: .
V gene: TRBV4-3

CDR3 DNA: TGTGCCAGCAGTTACTACCGGGGACCCCTCCACTTT
CDR3 protein: CASSYYRGPLHF
J gene: TRBJ1-6
clone size: many
D gene: .
V gene: TRBV6-5

CDR3 DNA: TGTGCCACCAGTGATTTAGCTGGGAATACGCAGTATTTT
CDR3 protein: CATSDLAGNTQYF
J gene: TRBJ2-3
clone size: .
D gene: .
V gene: TRBV24-1

CDR3 DNA: TGTGCCAGCAGTTACTCATCCGGGACACTATACGAGCAGTACTTC
CDR3 protein: CASSYSSGTLYEQYF
J gene: TRBJ2-7
clone size: .
D gene: .
V gene: TRBV6-5

CDR3 DNA: TGTGCCTGGAGTGATCAGGGGCAGCCTTCACCCCTCCACTTT
CDR3 protein: CAWSDQGQPSPLHF
J gene: TRBJ1-6
clone size: .
D gene: .
V gene: TRBV30

CDR3 DNA: TGTGCCACCAGTGATCCAAACAATTCCTACGAGCAGTACTTC
CDR3 protein: CATSDPNNSYEQYF
J gene: TRBJ2-7
clone size: many
D gene: .
V gene: TRBV24-1

CDR3 DNA: TGTGCCAGCAGCTTCGAGCGGGTTTGGTCAGATACGCAGTATTTT
CDR3 protein: CASSFERVWSDTQYF
J gene: TRBJ2-3
clone size: .
D gene: .
V gene: TRBV9

CDR3 DNA: TGTGCCAGCAGCTTGGCGGTCCCCCAAGGGTCCAGCTCCTACGAGCAGTACTTC
CDR3 protein: CASSLAVPQGSSSYEQYF
J gene: TRBJ2-7
clone size: many
D gene: .
V gene: TRBV7-6

CDR3 DNA: TGTGCCAGCAGCCAACAGTACAGGGGCAGAAACACCGGGGAGCTGTTTTTT
CDR3 protein: CASSQQYRGRNTGELFF
J gene: TRBJ2-2
clone size: few
D gene: TRBD1
V gene: TRBV3-1

CDR3 DNA: TGTGCCAGCAGACATCAGGGGGCGAGTACCTATGGCTACACCTTC
CDR3 protein: CASRHQGASTYGYTF
J gene: TRBJ1-2
clone size: .
D gene: TRBD1
V gene: TRBV12-3/TRBV12-4

CDR3 DNA: TGTGCCAGCAGTGACACGGACAGGGTCCGACACGAGCAGTACTTC
CDR3 protein: CASSDTDRVRHEQYF
J gene: TRBJ2-7
clone size: .
D gene: TRBD1
V gene: TRBV27

CDR3 DNA: TGCAGTGCTAGACGACTAGCGGGGGGCTACAATGAGCAGTTCTTC
CDR3 protein: CSARRLAGGYNEQFF
J gene: TRBJ2-1
clone size: .
D gene: TRBD2
V gene: TRBV20-1

CDR3 DNA: TGTGCCAGCAGCCAAGATTCGGGGCGTCCGTACTTC
CDR3 protein: CASSQDSGRPYF
J gene: TRBJ2-5
clone size: once
D gene: .
V gene: TRBV3-1

CDR3 DNA: TGTGCCAGCAGCGTTAGGGATGCGGTTACGCAGTATTTT
CDR3 protein: CASSVRDAVTQYF
J gene: TRBJ2-3
clone size: .
D gene: .
V gene: TRBV9

CDR3 DNA: TGCAGCGTCGTCAGGGGCACTGAAGCTTTCTTT
CDR3 protein: CSVVRGTEAFF
J gene: TRBJ1-1
clone size: many
D gene: .
V gene: TRBV29-1

CDR3 DNA: TGTGCCTGGAGTGACGGGGCGGTTGACGAGCAGTTCTTC
CDR3 protein: CAWSDGAVDEQFF
J gene: TRBJ2-1
clone size: .
D gene: .
V gene: TRBV30

CDR3 DNA: TGCGCCAGCAGCTTGGGCAGCAACTATGGCTACACCTTC
CDR3 protein: CASSLGSNYGYTF
J gene: TRBJ1-2
clone size: many
D gene: .
V gene: TRBV5-1

CDR3 DNA: TGCAGCGTTGGAGGAACCGGGGTTCAGACCCAGTACTTC
CDR3 protein: CSVGGTGVQTQYF
J gene: TRBJ2-5
clone size: many
D gene: .
V gene: TRBV29-1

CDR3 DNA: TGTGCCAGCAGTTACCCAGCAGTTACGCAGTATTTT
CDR3 protein: CASSYPAVTQYF
J gene: TRBJ2-3
clone size: .
D gene: .
V gene: TRBV6-2/TRBV6-3

CDR3 DNA: TGTGCCAGCTCACCACCGGAGGGAGATACGCAGTATTTT
CDR3 protein: CASSPPEGDTQYF
J gene: TRBJ2-3
clone size: .
D gene: .
V gene: TRBV18

CDR3 DNA: TGTGCCAGCACCCCCACAGACTGGGCCGAAGCTTTCTTT
CDR3 protein: CASTPTDWAEAFF
J gene: TRBJ1-1
clone size: .
D gene: .
V gene: TRBV7-9

CDR3 DNA: TGCAGCGTTGAGACCTACAGGGGACACACGGGAAACACCATATATTTT
CDR3 protein: CSVETYRGHTGNTIYF
J gene: TRBJ1-3
clone size: .
D gene: TRBD1
V gene: TRBV29-1

CDR3 DNA: TGTGCCAGCAGCCAAGATTTGGGCAGACTAGACTCTGGGGCCAACGTCCTGACTTTC
CDR3 protein: CASSQDLGRLDSGANVLTF
J gene: TRBJ2-6
clone size: .
D gene: .
V gene: TRBV4-2

CDR3 DNA: TGCAGCGCGACCCGGGACGTGGGACGGGAAAAACTGTTTTTT
CDR3 protein: CSATRDVGREKLFF
J gene: TRBJ1-4
clone size: many
D gene: .
V gene: TRBV29-1

CDR3 DNA: TGTGCCAGCAGTTACCGGGGACAGGGGCACAATCAGCCCCAGCATTTT
CDR3 protein: CASSYRGQGHNQPQHF
J gene: TRBJ1-5
clone size: .
D gene: TRBD1
V gene: TRBV6-6

CDR3 DNA: TGCAGTGCTAGAGCGGAGAATAAAAACATTCAGTACTTC
CDR3 protein: CSARAENKNIQYF
J gene: TRBJ2-4
clone size: many
D gene: .
V gene: TRBV20-1

CDR3 DNA: TGTGCCAGCAGTGTTTGGGGGTTCCAAGAGACCCAGTACTTC
CDR3 protein: CASSVWGFQETQYF
J gene: TRBJ2-5
clone size: medium-sized
D gene: .
V gene: TRBV2

CDR3 DNA: TGCGCCAGCACCGTGGAAACAGGGGGCAGGGCTGAAGCTTTCTTT
CDR3 protein: CASTVETGGRAEAFF
J gene: TRBJ1-1
clone size: many
D gene: TRBD1
V gene: TRBV5-1

CDR3 DNA: TGCAGTGCTACCCTAATGGGATCCCAGTACTTC
CDR3 protein: CSATLMGSQYF
J gene: TRBJ2-5
clone size: few
D gene: .
V gene: TRBV20-1

CDR3 DNA: TGTGCCAGCAGCCTAGGGGCCCAAGAGACCCAGTACTTC
CDR3 protein: CASSLGAQETQYF
J gene: TRBJ2-5
clone size: few
D gene: .
V gene: TRBV7-9

CDR3 DNA: TGCGCCAGCAGCCCCGGACAGGGCGCGAGTCAGCCCCAGCATTTT
CDR3 protein: CASSPGQGASQPQHF
J gene: TRBJ1-5
clone size: .
D gene: TRBD1
V gene: TRBV4-3

CDR3 DNA: TGTGCCAGCACAAAAGACAGCTACAATGAGCAGTTCTTC
CDR3 protein: CASTKDSYNEQFF
J gene: TRBJ2-1
clone size: .
D gene: .
V gene: TRBV6-2/TRBV6-3

CDR3 DNA: TGTGCCAGCGGTACTGGGACTCCCGGGGGGAATTCACCCCTCCACTTT
CDR3 protein: CASGTGTPGGNSPLHF
J gene: TRBJ1-6
clone size: .
D gene: .
V gene: TRBV6-2/TRBV6-3

CDR3 DNA: TGTGCCAGCAGTCTTGTGTTGCCACTAGCGCCCTCCTACAATGAGCAGTTCTTC
CDR3 protein: CASSLVLPLAPSYNEQFF
J gene: TRBJ2-1
clone size: few
D gene: TRBD2
V gene: TRBV6-2/TRBV6-3